One and the same sample provided the 9 T cell receptor beta chains below, sequenced in a study of cytomegalovirus exposure and HLA in healthy donors. 13 Jbeta primers and 60 Vbeta primers were used for the PCR. The method was immunoSEQ multiplex PCR; TCRdb's version includes in-frame clones alone and lacks a portion of them. The sample lists approximately 81,000 clones, over 65% seen once, with about 9.1% in the top ten. The sequenced sample was PBMCs. These receptors were collected from a man aged 35-49 years in good health and CMV-seropositive.

The rearrangement uses TRBV7-9 and TRBJ2-7, with TRBD2 matching over 13 bases. V lost 4 bases, J lost 0 bases, and 12 bases stayed unmatched. This CDR3 is 19 amino acids long. CDR1 SEHNR and CDR2 FQNEAQ come from the germline V gene (reference sequence). CDR3 sequence reads: CASSSSRTSGRKSSYEQYF. In DNA, the CDR3 is TGTGCCAGCAGCTCCTCGCGGACTAGCGGGAGAAAAAGCTCCTACGAGCAGTACTTC.

The J gene is TRBJ2-7, the V gene TRBV19; 7 nucleotides agree with TRBD1. With 3 bases clipped from V and 3 bases from J, the junction kept 8 bases outside the gene matches. Germline V gives CDR1 LNHDA, CDR2 SQIVND (reference sequence). This CDR3 has 15 residues. The CDR3 here is CASSIPGQSLYEQYF. The CDR3 region has the DNA TGTGCCAGTAGTATTCCGGGACAGTCCCTCTACGAGCAGTACTTC.

This clone was seen only once. V is TRBV9 and J is TRBJ2-3, with 7 bases that match TRBD1. The CDR3 contains 14 residues. The V gene's germline CDR1 is SGDLS and CDR2 YYNGEE. V was pared by 3 bases and J by 2 bases, with 3 bases of the junction left unmatched. CDR3 sequence: CASSAGQNTDTQYF. The CDR3 nucleotides are TGTGCCAGCAGCGCGGGACAGAACACAGATACGCAGTATTTT.

This rearrangement joins TRBV30 to TRBJ2-7, with 8 bases that match TRBD1. The CDR3 is made up of 15 amino acids. Germline assignment: CDR1 GTSNPN and CDR2 SVGIG (reference sequence). V was clipped by 2 bases and J by 5 bases; unmatched bases: 11. CDR3: CAWSTTGTGGHEQYF. For the CDR3, the DNA is TGTGCCTGGAGTACGACCGGGACAGGAGGCCACGAGCAGTACTTC.

This clone occurred a few times. The chain joins TRBV6-1 to TRBJ2-7; no definite D call. This CDR3 has 14 amino acids. Germline V gene data show CDR1 as MNHNS and CDR2 as SASEGT. V was clipped by 4 bases and J by 2 bases, with 12 bases between them. The CDR3 nucleotides read TGTGCCAGCAGTGGGTATACTCGGGCCTACGAGCAGTACTTC. Protein product: CASSGYTRAYEQYF.

The chain recombines TRBV4-2 with TRBJ2-7; 12 bases line up with TRBD2. Germline V gene sequence: CDR1 LGHNA, CDR2 YNFKEQ. V shed 6 bases, J shed 2 bases, and the junction held 2 bases outside the gene matches. The CDR3 loop spans 14 amino acids. DNA of the CDR3: TGTGCCAGCAGTACTAGCGGGGGGACCTACGAGCAGTACTTC. It translates to CASSTSGGTYEQYF.

With respect to this clone: Other DNA sequences in this specimen translate into the identical CDR3. The V gene is TRBV5-1, the J gene TRBJ2-7; a possible D gene is TRBD2 (6 bases). V was shortened by 0 bases and J by 9 bases, with 13 bases between the two germline ends. Germline CDR1 and CDR2: SGHRS and YFSETQ. The CDR3 is 13 amino acids. CDR3 sequence reads: CASSLGGVGGQYF. The CDR3 DNA is TGCGCCAGCAGCTTGGGGGGGGTCGGCGGGCAGTACTTC.

The gene calls are TRBV5-1 and TRBJ2-1, with 8 bases that match TRBD1. The length of the CDR3 is 15 residues. The germline V gene encodes CDR1 SGHRS and CDR2 YFSETQ. The trim removed 4 bases at V and 7 bases at J, leaving 10 bases unmatched. CDR3 protein: CASSAGTGALNEQFF. The CDR3 DNA reads as TGCGCCAGCAGCGCCGGGACAGGCGCTTTGAATGAGCAGTTCTTC.

As regards this clone: The germline gene is not matched at one end of the junction; a read error may be the cause. This rearrangement joins TRBV5-5 to TRBJ1-2, with 11 positions matching TRBD1. This CDR3 comprises 15 residues. Germline V gene sequence: CDR1 SGHKS, CDR2 YYEKEE (reference sequence). The CDR3 sequence: CASSPGQGALFFESF. DNA for the CDR3: TGTGCCAGCAGCCCCGGACAGGGGGCGTTGTTTTTTGAGTCCTTC.